This T cell receptor (beta chain) was sequenced for a study of regulatory T cells in long-lasting Graves disease. Findings and limits, study-wide: Researchers reported studying only peripheral blood, not thyroid tissue.

Time point defined: persistent/refractory GD, antithyroid drugs over 5 years with positive TRAb. The TCR library was prepared using RNA isolated from PBMCs. Patient provenance is recorded as an endocrinology department in Xi'an, China. Tubes containing EDTA received 8 to 9.5 milliliters of drawn peripheral blood. This CDR3 has 14 amino acids. V was pared by 5 bases and J by 5 bases, with 16 bases between. The germline V gene has CDR1 SGHTA and CDR2 FQGNSA. This clonotype appeared a few times. No antigen is known for it. Investigators prepared the TCR beta libraries by applying iRepertoire HTBI primers and Arm-PCR of CDR3 regions. Original processing methods: Spanning all samples, the identified segments comprised 60 to 80 TRBV and more than 11 TRBJ. TCRdb itself ran the multiplex PCR reads through MiXCR, one entry per CDR3 protein. The V and J calls were not made by the authors but by TCRdb's processing. This sample yields some 450,000 distinct CDR3 sequences, of which 20% to 25% are seen a single time; over 25% belongs to the top ten.

The sequencing here drew on peripheral blood mononuclear cells (PBMCs), taken when the disease was refractory, from a patient treated with antithyroid drugs. The V gene is TRBV7-2, the J gene TRBJ2-7, with D unclear. This clonotype originated in a female donor with Graves disease. In nucleotides, the CDR3 is TGTGCCAGCAGCCTGATGGGCCAGAAAGACGAGCAGTACTTC. Its translation: CASSLMGQKDEQYF. Combining the CDR3 with reference TRBV7-2 and TRBJ2-7 gives the whole variable domain GAGVSQSPSNKVTEKGKDVELRCDPISGHTALYWYRQSLGQGLEFLIYFQGNSAPDKSGLPSDRFSAERTGGSVSTLTIQRTQQEDSAVYLCASSLMGQKDEQYFGPGTRLTVT.